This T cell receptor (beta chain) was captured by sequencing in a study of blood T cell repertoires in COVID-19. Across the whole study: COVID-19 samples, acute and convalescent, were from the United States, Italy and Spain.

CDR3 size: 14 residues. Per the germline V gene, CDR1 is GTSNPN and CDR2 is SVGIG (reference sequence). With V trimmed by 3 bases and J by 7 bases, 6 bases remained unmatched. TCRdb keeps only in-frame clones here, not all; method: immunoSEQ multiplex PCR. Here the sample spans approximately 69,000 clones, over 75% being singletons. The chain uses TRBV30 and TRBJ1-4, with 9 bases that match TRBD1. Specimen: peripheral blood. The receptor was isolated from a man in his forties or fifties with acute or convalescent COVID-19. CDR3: CAWSAGTGFEKLFF. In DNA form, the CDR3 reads TGTGCCTGGAGCGCCGGGACAGGGTTTGAAAAACTGTTTTTT.